This T cell receptor (beta chain) was captured in a study of shared clonotypes between healthy human individuals. The authors split each subset's genomic DNA evenly across several immunoSEQ plates. The table came from immunoSEQ multiplex PCR; TCRdb's copy has only in-frame clones and leaves some out. The sample lists hundreds of thousands of clones, approximately 96% occurring once. Germline lookup yields CDR1 DFQATT and CDR2 SNEGSKA (reference sequence). The V gene lost 5 bases and the J gene lost 11 bases, with 12 bases spanning the gap. This CDR3 has 10 amino acids. This clone was observed a handful of times. What it binds is unknown. Study-wide results and limits: With a handful of donors compared, 4% to 5.5% of naive CD4 clonotypes were shared. The genetic and exposure-history diversity represented was limited by few donors. Clonotypes shared by all four sorted-subset donors had higher generation probabilities than non-shared clonotypes.

CD8 cells classed as naive were CD45RO-negative and positively selected for CCR7, excluding terminally differentiated effector memory CD45RA+ cells. This clonotype was sampled from a woman aged 25 to 39 in good health. Sequencing input: naive CD8+ T cells sorted from blood. V usage is TRBV20-1 and J usage is TRBJ1-1; D is unresolved. As DNA, the CDR3 is TGCAGTGCTCCTGACCCGAAGGCTTTCTTT. Protein sequence: CSAPDPKAFF.